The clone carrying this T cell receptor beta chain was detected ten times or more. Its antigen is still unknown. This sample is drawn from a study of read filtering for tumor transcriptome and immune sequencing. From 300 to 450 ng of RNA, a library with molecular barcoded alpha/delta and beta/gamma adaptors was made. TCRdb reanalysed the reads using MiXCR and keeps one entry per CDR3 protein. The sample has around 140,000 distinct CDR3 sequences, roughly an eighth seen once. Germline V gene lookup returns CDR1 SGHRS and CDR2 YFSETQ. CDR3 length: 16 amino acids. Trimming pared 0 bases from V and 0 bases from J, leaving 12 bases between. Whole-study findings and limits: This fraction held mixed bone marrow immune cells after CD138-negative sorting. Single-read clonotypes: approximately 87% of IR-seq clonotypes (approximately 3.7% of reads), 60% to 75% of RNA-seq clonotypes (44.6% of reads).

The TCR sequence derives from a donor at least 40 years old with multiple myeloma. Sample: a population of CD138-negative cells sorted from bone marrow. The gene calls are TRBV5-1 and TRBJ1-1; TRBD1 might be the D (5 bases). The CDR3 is CASSLDPGVMNTEAFF. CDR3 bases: TGCGCCAGCAGCTTGGACCCGGGGGTGATGAACACTGAAGCTTTCTTT.